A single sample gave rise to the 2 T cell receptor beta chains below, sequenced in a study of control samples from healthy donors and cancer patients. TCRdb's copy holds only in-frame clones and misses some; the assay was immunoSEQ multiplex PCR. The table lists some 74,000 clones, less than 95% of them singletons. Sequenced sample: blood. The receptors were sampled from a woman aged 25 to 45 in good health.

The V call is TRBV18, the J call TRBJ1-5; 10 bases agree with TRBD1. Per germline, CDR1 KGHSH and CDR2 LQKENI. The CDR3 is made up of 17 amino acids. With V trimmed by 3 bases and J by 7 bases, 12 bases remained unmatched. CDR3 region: CASSPTTGGKSVQPQHF. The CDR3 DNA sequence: TGTGCCAGCTCACCGACGACAGGGGGCAAGTCTGTACAGCCCCAGCATTTT.

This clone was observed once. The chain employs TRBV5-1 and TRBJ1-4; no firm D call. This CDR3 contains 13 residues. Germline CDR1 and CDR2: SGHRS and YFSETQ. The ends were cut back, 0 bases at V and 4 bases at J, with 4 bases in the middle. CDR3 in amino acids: CASSLDNNEKLFF. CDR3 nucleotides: TGCGCCAGCAGCTTGGACAATAATGAAAAACTGTTTTTT.